This T cell receptor (beta chain) is drawn from a study of type 1 regulatory T cells. The germline V gene encodes CDR1 SGHRS and CDR2 YFSETQ. After removal of 4 bases from V and 5 bases from J, the junction contained 6 bases not matched to a gene. CDR3 length equals 14 residues. TCRdb itself ran the reads through MiXCR, one entry per CDR3 protein. Altogether some 90,000 distinct CDR3 sequences are present, roughly a third being singletons, with the ten largest covering roughly 2.2%. This receptor was identified in a human donor in good health. This chain uses TRBV5-1 with TRBJ1-1, with 9 bases matching TRBD1. The sample was CD4+ T cells, either the whole sample or a sorted fraction (not recorded which). In DNA form, the CDR3 reads TGCGCCAGCAGCCCACAGGGGGCGAGGACTGAAGCTTTCTTT. This encodes CASSPQGARTEAFF.